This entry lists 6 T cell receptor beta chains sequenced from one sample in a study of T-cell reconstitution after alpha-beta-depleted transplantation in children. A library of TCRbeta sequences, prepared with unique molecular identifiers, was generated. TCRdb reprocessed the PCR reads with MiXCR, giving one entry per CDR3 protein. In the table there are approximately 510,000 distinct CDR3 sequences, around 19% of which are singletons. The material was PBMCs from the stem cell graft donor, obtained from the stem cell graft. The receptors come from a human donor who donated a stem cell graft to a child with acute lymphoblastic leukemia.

Here the CDR3 reads CASKDGVTFTDTQYF. DNA for the CDR3: TGCGCCAGCAAAGACGGGGTTACTTTCACAGATACGCAGTATTTT. The chain uses TRBV5-1 and TRBJ2-3, with a tentative D call TRBD2 (5 bases). V gave up 6 bases and J gave up 2 bases, with 16 bases separating them. The CDR3 covers 15 residues. Germline CDR1 and CDR2: SGHRS and YFSETQ.

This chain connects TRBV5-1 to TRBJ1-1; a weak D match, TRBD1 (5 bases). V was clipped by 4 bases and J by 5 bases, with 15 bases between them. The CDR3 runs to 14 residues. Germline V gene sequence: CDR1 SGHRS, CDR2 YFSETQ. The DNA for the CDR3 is TGCGCCAGCAGCCCACAGGAGGGTGGGACTGAAGCTTTCTTT. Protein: CASSPQEGGTEAFF. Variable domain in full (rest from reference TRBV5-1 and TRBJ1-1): KAGVTQTPRYLIKTRGQQVTLSCSPISGHRSVSWYQQTPGQGLQFLFEYFSETQRNKGNFPGRFSGRQFSNSRSEMNVSTLELGDSALYLCASSPQEGGTEAFFGQGTRLTVV.

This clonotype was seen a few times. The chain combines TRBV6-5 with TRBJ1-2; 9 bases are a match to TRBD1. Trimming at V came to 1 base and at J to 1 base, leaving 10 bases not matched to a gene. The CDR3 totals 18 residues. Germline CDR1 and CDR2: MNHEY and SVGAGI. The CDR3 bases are TGTGCCAGCAGTTACTATGGCCCCGGGACAGGGAATAACTATGGCTACACCTTC. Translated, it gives CASSYYGPGTGNNYGYTF.

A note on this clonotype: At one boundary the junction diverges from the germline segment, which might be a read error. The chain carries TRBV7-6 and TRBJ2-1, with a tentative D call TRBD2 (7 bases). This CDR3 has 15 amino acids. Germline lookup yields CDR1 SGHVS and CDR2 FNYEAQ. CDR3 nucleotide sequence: TGTGCCAGCAGCCACAGCGGGACATCCTACATTGAGCAGTTCTTC. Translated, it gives CASSHSGTSYIEQFF.

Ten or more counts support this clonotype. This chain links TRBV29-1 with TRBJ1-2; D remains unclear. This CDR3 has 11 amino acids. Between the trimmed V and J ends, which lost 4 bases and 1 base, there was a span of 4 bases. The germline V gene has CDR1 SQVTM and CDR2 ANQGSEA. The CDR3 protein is CSVGDNYGYTF. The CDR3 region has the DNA TGCAGCGTTGGGGATAACTATGGCTACACCTTC.

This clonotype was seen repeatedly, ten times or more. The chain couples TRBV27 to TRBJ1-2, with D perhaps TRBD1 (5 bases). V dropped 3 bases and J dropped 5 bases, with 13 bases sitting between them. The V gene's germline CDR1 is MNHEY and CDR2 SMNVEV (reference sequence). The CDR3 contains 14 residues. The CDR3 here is CASSLAGPYYGYTF. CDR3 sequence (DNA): TGTGCCAGCAGTTTGGCAGGGCCCTATTATGGCTACACCTTC.